This is a list of T cell receptor beta chains from one sample in a study of cytomegalovirus exposure and HLA in healthy donors. Clones were read by immunoSEQ multiplex PCR, and TCRdb kept only the in-frame ones, dropping some. In the table there are under 90,000 clones, about two thirds of which are singletons. Specimen: PBMCs. Every receptor here comes from a man in his forties or fifties in good health and CMV-seropositive. Both conserved end residues are part of each CDR3. The D gene is left open where the match is weak. Size is omitted from some rows. Given values are once, few, many or a class for expanded clones.

CDR3 DNA: TGTGCCAGCAGTGGGGCATCTCCCGGGGAGCTGTTTTTT; CDR3 protein: CASSGASPGELFF; D gene: .; J gene: TRBJ2-2; V gene: TRBV2; clone size: .
CDR3 DNA: TGTGCCAGCAGCAAACAGATTGAAGCTTTCTTT; CDR3 protein: CASSKQIEAFF; D gene: .; J gene: TRBJ1-1; V gene: TRBV6-6; clone size: .
CDR3 DNA: TGTGCCAGCAGCCAAGAGGGACTAGCGGGAGGTCGTCTCGTGGCCGGGGAGCTGTTTTTT; CDR3 protein: CASSQEGLAGGRLVAGELFF; D gene: TRBD2; J gene: TRBJ2-2; V gene: TRBV4-2; clone size: .
CDR3 DNA: TGTGCCAGCAGCCCGACAGGGGATCATGAGCAGTTCTTC; CDR3 protein: CASSPTGDHEQFF; D gene: TRBD1; J gene: TRBJ2-1; V gene: TRBV28; clone size: .
CDR3 DNA: TGTGCCAGCATGTCGGTCGACGGGGATACGCAGTATTTT; CDR3 protein: CASMSVDGDTQYF; D gene: .; J gene: TRBJ2-3; V gene: TRBV14; clone size: few
CDR3 DNA: TGTGCCAGCAGTGAACCGGGACAGGGCGAATATGGCTACACCTTC; CDR3 protein: CASSEPGQGEYGYTF; D gene: TRBD1; J gene: TRBJ1-2; V gene: TRBV6-1; clone size: few
CDR3 DNA: TGTGCCAGCAGCTTAGCAGTACGGGCGGGAGAGACCCAGTACTTC; CDR3 protein: CASSLAVRAGETQYF; D gene: .; J gene: TRBJ2-5; V gene: TRBV7-8; clone size: .
CDR3 DNA: TGTGCCAGCAGGAGCTTAGTTCACGAGCAGTACTTC; CDR3 protein: CASRSLVHEQYF; D gene: .; J gene: TRBJ2-7; V gene: TRBV28; clone size: .
CDR3 DNA: TGTGCCAGCAGCTCATCAGGACAGTTGATCTACGAGCAGTACTTC; CDR3 protein: CASSSSGQLIYEQYF; D gene: .; J gene: TRBJ2-7; V gene: TRBV7-9; clone size: few
CDR3 DNA: TGTGCCAGCAGTTTGGGCAGGGACAGGTTTCCCACTGAAGCTTTCTTT; CDR3 protein: CASSLGRDRFPTEAFF; D gene: TRBD1; J gene: TRBJ1-1; V gene: TRBV27; clone size: .
CDR3 DNA: TGTGCCAGCAGCTTGGGGCGGGGGGTCCAAGAGACCCAGTACTTC; CDR3 protein: CASSLGRGVQETQYF; D gene: TRBD2; J gene: TRBJ2-5; V gene: TRBV5-4; clone size: .
CDR3 DNA: TGTGCCAGCAGCCATGCGGGGGTGGACACCGGGGAGCTGTTTTTT; CDR3 protein: CASSHAGVDTGELFF; D gene: TRBD2; J gene: TRBJ2-2; V gene: TRBV9; clone size: .
CDR3 DNA: TGTGCCACTAGGACAGTCCAAATGTACACTGAAGCTTTCTTT; CDR3 protein: CATRTVQMYTEAFF; D gene: .; J gene: TRBJ1-1; V gene: TRBV19; clone size: .
CDR3 DNA: TGTGCCAGCTCCCGGAGCACCGGGGAGCTGTTTTTT; CDR3 protein: CASSRSTGELFF; D gene: .; J gene: TRBJ2-2; V gene: TRBV11-3; clone size: .
CDR3 DNA: TGTGCCAGCAGCTCCGGGGACAGGGGTGGGAGCGAAAAACTGTTTTTT; CDR3 protein: CASSSGDRGGSEKLFF; D gene: TRBD1; J gene: TRBJ1-4; V gene: TRBV5-4; clone size: many
CDR3 DNA: TGTGCCAGCAGCTTCCGGGACAGGAGGGGTGACTATGGCTACACCTTC; CDR3 protein: CASSFRDRRGDYGYTF; D gene: TRBD1; J gene: TRBJ1-2; V gene: TRBV13; clone size: .
CDR3 DNA: TGTGCCAGCAGTTTTTCGGGCAGGGCTGGAAACACCATATATTTT; CDR3 protein: CASSFSGRAGNTIYF; D gene: .; J gene: TRBJ1-3; V gene: TRBV27; clone size: few
CDR3 DNA: TGTGCCAGCAGCTACCTCAGGGGCGAAGCTTTCTTT; CDR3 protein: CASSYLRGEAFF; D gene: .; J gene: TRBJ1-1; V gene: TRBV7-9; clone size: .
CDR3 DNA: TGTGCCAGCAGCCGCTCCCCGGGGAATACCTACGAGCAGTACTTC; CDR3 protein: CASSRSPGNTYEQYF; D gene: .; J gene: TRBJ2-7; V gene: TRBV9; clone size: once
CDR3 DNA: TGCGCCAGCAGCAAAGACAGGGCAATCACTGAAGCTTTCTTT; CDR3 protein: CASSKDRAITEAFF; D gene: TRBD1; J gene: TRBJ1-1; V gene: TRBV5-1; clone size: few
CDR3 DNA: TGTGCCAGCGGGATCGGACAGGGGGGTAATGAAAAACTGTTTTTT; CDR3 protein: CASGIGQGGNEKLFF; D gene: TRBD1; J gene: TRBJ1-4; V gene: TRBV6-1; clone size: .
CDR3 DNA: TGTGCCAGCAGCCAAGGGGGCGGACCAGCGGGGGAGTACGAGCAGTACTTC; CDR3 protein: CASSQGGGPAGEYEQYF; D gene: TRBD2; J gene: TRBJ2-7; V gene: TRBV4-2; clone size: .
CDR3 DNA: TGCAGCGCAAACAGGGAAACTGAAGCTTTCTTT; CDR3 protein: CSANRETEAFF; D gene: .; J gene: TRBJ1-1; V gene: TRBV29-1; clone size: .
CDR3 DNA: TGTGCCAGCAGCCTGAGAGAACAGCCGAATGAGCAGTTCTTC; CDR3 protein: CASSLREQPNEQFF; D gene: .; J gene: TRBJ2-1; V gene: TRBV6-1; clone size: .
CDR3 DNA: TGTGCCAGCAGCTCATTAGCGGGAGTTACAGATACGCAGTATTTT; CDR3 protein: CASSSLAGVTDTQYF; D gene: TRBD2; J gene: TRBJ2-3; V gene: TRBV7-2; clone size: few
CDR3 DNA: TGCGCCAGCAGCCAAGAAAATTATAGCAATCAGCCCCAGCATTTT; CDR3 protein: CASSQENYSNQPQHF; D gene: .; J gene: TRBJ1-5; V gene: TRBV4-3; clone size: .
CDR3 DNA: TGTGCCAGCAGATTACAGGGGGGAGCTGAAGCTTTCTTT; CDR3 protein: CASRLQGGAEAFF; D gene: TRBD1; J gene: TRBJ1-1; V gene: TRBV5-4; clone size: few
CDR3 DNA: TGCGCCAGCAGCCAAGGTCCGCCGGGACAGGGGGATGAGCAGTTCTTC; CDR3 protein: CASSQGPPGQGDEQFF; D gene: TRBD1; J gene: TRBJ2-1; V gene: TRBV4-3; clone size: .